The 26 T cell receptor beta chains below come from one sample, sequenced in a study of blood T cell repertoires in COVID-19. Assay: immunoSEQ multiplex PCR; the TCRdb copy retains only in-frame clones and omits some. The table records about 220,000 clones, around 82% of them present only once. Sample: PBMCs or T cells enriched from blood (not recorded which). Source of these receptors: a woman in her 40s who had been exposed to COVID-19.

This rearrangement joins TRBV27 to TRBJ2-2, with 11 bases that match TRBD2. CDR3 length: 19 residues. J gave up 3 bases and V 0 bases, and 9 bases lay outside the gene matches. CDR1 and CDR2 (germline): MNHEY, SMNVEV (reference sequence). This chain's CDR3 is CASSLSSLGLAGYTGELFF. In nucleotides, the CDR3 is TGTGCCAGCAGTTTATCCTCCCTCGGACTAGCGGGTTACACCGGGGAGCTGTTTTTT.

The chain employs TRBV7-2 and TRBJ2-7; possible D gene TRBD2, 5 bases. CDR3 length equals 13 residues. Trimming shortened V by 3 bases and J by 3 bases, and 9 bases separated the two germline ends. Per germline, CDR1 SGHTA and CDR2 FQGNSA. CDR3 sequence: CASSLGERYEQYF. DNA of the CDR3: TGTGCCAGCAGCTTGGGAGAACGCTACGAGCAGTACTTC.

This chain uses TRBV28 with TRBJ1-1; D is undetermined. V was clipped by 4 bases and J by 0 bases, with 12 bases between them. Germline V gives CDR1 MDHEN, CDR2 SYDVKM. The CDR3 has 15 amino acids. CDR3: CASSSPQPVNTEAFF. The CDR3 DNA reads TGTGCCAGCAGTTCCCCCCAACCGGTGAACACTGAAGCTTTCTTT.

V is TRBV19 and J is TRBJ2-7; TRBD1 aligns across 7 bases. J was trimmed by 0 bases and V by 5 bases; bases with no gene match: 7. This CDR3 is built from 15 residues. Germline CDR1 and CDR2: LNHDA and SQIVND (reference sequence). The CDR3, as DNA: TGTGCCAGTAGTCCATTGGGACAGAGCTCCTACGAGCAGTACTTC. This encodes CASSPLGQSSYEQYF.

This chain joins TRBV19 and TRBJ2-2; 8 positions match TRBD1. The CDR3 is 14 amino acids. With 9 bases clipped from V and 1 base from J, the junction kept 4 bases outside the gene matches. CDR1 LNHDA and CDR2 SQIVND come from the germline V gene (reference sequence). CDR3 coding DNA: TGTGCCAGCGCCGGGACAGGGAACACCGGGGAGCTGTTTTTT. Protein: CASAGTGNTGELFF.

The gene calls are TRBV7-2 and TRBJ1-1; 10 positions agree with TRBD1. Germline values: CDR1 SGHTA, CDR2 FQGNSA. The V segment lost 0 bases and the J segment 4 bases; nucleotides outside the gene matches: 8. CDR3 size: 17 residues. The CDR3: CASSLAGTGAWGTEAFF. In DNA form, the CDR3 reads TGTGCCAGCAGCTTAGCAGGGACAGGGGCCTGGGGCACTGAAGCTTTCTTT.

In this sample, this clone turned up many times. The chain employs TRBV3-1 (or the pseudogene TRBV3-2) and TRBJ2-2; 14 bases line up with TRBD2. The germline V gene has CDR1 LGHDT and CDR2 YNNKEL (reference sequence). The CDR3 sequence is 18 residues long. The junction had 12 bases not matched to a gene; V was cut back by 2 bases and J by 10 bases. The DNA of the CDR3 is TGTGCCAGCAGCCAAATGTTTCGACTAGCGGGGGGGGACCCGGAGCTGTTTTTT. It codes for CASSQMFRLAGGDPELFF.

J is TRBJ1-4 and V is TRBV2, with 8 bases aligning to TRBD1. J gave up 5 bases and V 4 bases, and 9 bases lay outside the gene matches. Per the germline V gene, CDR1 is SNHLY and CDR2 is FYNNEI. The CDR3 totals 16 residues. The chain's CDR3 is CASSAPKGQENEKLFF. The CDR3 nucleotides are TGTGCCAGCAGTGCCCCGAAGGGACAGGAAAATGAAAAACTGTTTTTT.

The chain employs TRBV20-1 and TRBJ2-7; 7 bases map to TRBD2. The CDR3 sequence is 13 residues long. Per the germline V gene, CDR1 is DFQATT and CDR2 is SNEGSKA (reference sequence). The J segment lost 3 bases and the V segment lost 3 bases, leaving 5 bases of the junction unmatched. In DNA form, the CDR3 reads TGCAGTGCTAGTCATACGGGAGGCTACGAGCAGTACTTC. This encodes CSASHTGGYEQYF.

The chain has TRBV27 and TRBJ1-1, with TRBD1 as a possible D gene (6 bases). The V end lost 1 base, the J end lost 1 base, and 10 bases lay between the germline ends. This CDR3 is 15 amino acids long. Germline loops: CDR1 MNHEY, CDR2 SMNVEV (reference sequence). DNA for the CDR3: TGTGCCAGCAGTTTATACGGACAGCGGAACACTGAAGCTTTCTTT. This gives the protein CASSLYGQRNTEAFF.

The rearrangement joins TRBV5-1 to TRBJ1-4; D is ambiguous. Trimming shortened V by 5 bases and J by 5 bases, and 10 bases separated the two germline ends. CDR1 is SGHRS and CDR2 is YFSETQ in the germline V gene. The CDR3 totals 13 residues. The CDR3 spells CASRGSINEKLFF. The CDR3 nucleotides read TGCGCCAGCAGGGGCTCCATAAATGAAAAACTGTTTTTT.

This clone was picked up a small number of times. The gene calls are TRBV28 and TRBJ1-1; TRBD1 agrees at 7 bases. With 0 bases clipped from V and 2 bases from J, the junction kept 3 bases outside the gene matches. Germline V gene sequence: CDR1 MDHEN, CDR2 SYDVKM. There are 15 residues in the CDR3. The CDR3 region is CASSLWDRINTEAFF. CDR3 nucleotide sequence: TGTGCCAGCAGTTTATGGGACAGGATAAACACTGAAGCTTTCTTT.

This chain uses TRBV29-1 with TRBJ1-1, with a tentative D call TRBD1 (5 bases). The CDR3 spans 14 residues. V was clipped by 7 bases and J by 4 bases, with 19 bases between them. The germline gives CDR1 SQVTM, CDR2 ANQGSEA. The CDR3 DNA follows: TGCAGCGCCCTCGGGGGAGGGGAAGGCACTGAAGCTTTCTTT. Residues: CSALGGGEGTEAFF.

V usage is TRBV27 and J usage is TRBJ1-1; TRBD1 is a possible D gene (6 bases). CDR1 and CDR2 from the germline V gene are MNHEY and SMNVEV (reference sequence). The CDR3 consists of 16 residues. V was clipped by 6 bases and J by 0 bases, with 17 bases between them. The CDR3 nucleotides are TGTGCCAGCAGCCCCCTGGCAGGGGTACTGAACACTGAAGCTTTCTTT. This encodes CASSPLAGVLNTEAFF.

The chain links TRBV10-3 to TRBJ2-7; 7 bases match TRBD1. V shed 9 bases and J 0 bases; nucleotides not matched to a gene: 2. The germline V gene has CDR1 ENHRY and CDR2 SYGVKD. The CDR3 has 12 amino acids. The CDR3 sequence is CAMGQSSYEQYF. CDR3 in DNA: TGTGCCATGGGACAGAGCTCCTACGAGCAGTACTTC.

The chain joins TRBV6-5 to TRBJ1-2; 7 bases line up with TRBD1. The junction had 11 bases not matched to a gene; V was cut back by 7 bases and J by 6 bases. The CDR3 covers 14 residues. CDR1 and CDR2 from the germline V gene are MNHEY and SVGAGI. In DNA form, the CDR3 reads TGTGCCAGCACCCGCATGACAGGGTTCGATGGCTACACCTTC. Its protein is CASTRMTGFDGYTF.

In this sample, this clone turned up once. The J gene is TRBJ1-3, the V gene TRBV9; D remains ambiguous. The CDR3 spans 15 residues. Germline CDR1 reads SGDLS; CDR2 reads YYNGEE. Trimming took 2 bases from V and 4 from J, leaving 13 bases between them. The DNA for the CDR3 is TGTGCCAGCAGCGTCAGACAAGGATACGGAAACACCATATATTTT. Translating it yields CASSVRQGYGNTIYF.

This chain joins TRBV7-9 and TRBJ2-1; 14 nucleotides agree with TRBD2. The junction had 8 bases not matched to a gene; V was cut back by 5 bases and J by 8 bases. Germline-derived CDR1 and CDR2 are SEHNR and FQNEAQ (reference sequence). CDR3 length equals 16 residues. The CDR3 here is CASSRWTSGGRDEQFF. The CDR3 region has the DNA TGTGCCAGCAGCCGATGGACTAGCGGGGGGAGGGATGAGCAGTTCTTC.

This chain connects TRBV7-6 to TRBJ1-2, with TRBD1 matching over 9 bases. The CDR3 loop spans 12 amino acids. From germline, CDR1 is SGHVS and CDR2 FNYEAQ. V lost 5 bases to trimming and J lost 8 bases; unmatched junction nucleotides: 3. The CDR3 coding sequence is TGTGCCAGCAGCCCCGGGACAGGGGGCTACACCTTC. This sequence encodes CASSPGTGGYTF.

This chain joins TRBV6-5 and TRBJ1-1; no definite D call. V was clipped by 8 bases and J by 0 bases, with 7 bases between them. Germline CDR1 MNHEY, CDR2 SVGAGI. This CDR3 spans 12 amino acids. This CDR3 is CASLEVNTEAFF. CDR3 DNA: TGTGCCAGCTTGGAGGTGAACACTGAAGCTTTCTTT.

The table lists this clone with a few counts. The chain has TRBV7-9 and TRBJ1-1; weak D call: TRBD1 (5 bases). V dropped 5 bases and J dropped 1 base, with 14 bases sitting between them. Germline-derived CDR1 and CDR2 are SEHNR and FQNEAQ (reference sequence). The CDR3 totals 15 residues. The CDR3 DNA sequence: TGTGCCAGCAGCCCCTTAGGTCAGGGGAACACTGAAGCTTTCTTT. Its translation: CASSPLGQGNTEAFF. The complete variable domain, with remaining parts taken from reference TRBV7-9 and TRBJ1-1, reads DTGVSQNPRHKITKRGQNVTFRCDPISEHNRLYWYRQTLGQGPEFLTYFQNEAQLEKSRLLSDRFSAERPKGSFSTLEIQRTEQGDSAMYLCASSPLGQGNTEAFFGQGTRLTVV.

The chain uses TRBV3-1 (or the pseudogene TRBV3-2) and TRBJ2-7, with D tentatively TRBD2 (5 bases). This CDR3 comprises 12 residues. Germline values: CDR1 LGHDT, CDR2 YNNKEL (reference sequence). V dropped 0 bases and J dropped 7 bases, with 7 bases sitting between them. The CDR3 is CASSQETGEQYF. CDR3 nucleotide sequence: TGTGCCAGCAGCCAAGAAACGGGGGAGCAGTACTTC.

The chain is built from TRBV28 and TRBJ1-2; maybe TRBD1 (6 bases). The CDR3 is made up of 16 amino acids. CDR1 MDHEN and CDR2 SYDVKM come from the germline V gene. V dropped 6 bases and J dropped 4 bases, with 21 bases sitting between them. The CDR3 nucleotides read TGTGCCAGCAGCCCACGGACAGATATCCCTTCCTATGGCTACACCTTC. Amino acid sequence: CASSPRTDIPSYGYTF.

The chain recombines TRBV5-1 with TRBJ1-2, with D unresolved. Trimming stripped 3 bases from V and 8 bases from J, with 23 bases between. The germline CDR1 and CDR2 sequences are SGHRS and YFSETQ. The CDR3 totals 16 residues. CDR3 residues: CASSSLLMTGGGGYTF. For the CDR3, the DNA is TGCGCCAGCAGCTCGTTACTAATGACGGGCGGAGGAGGCTACACCTTC.

V and J are TRBV10-3 and TRBJ2-7; D might be TRBD1 (6 bases). Trimming stripped 4 bases from V and 3 bases from J, with 7 bases between. This CDR3 comprises 12 residues. Germline V gene data show CDR1 as ENHRY and CDR2 as SYGVKD. The CDR3 region is CAISGGGYEQYF. CDR3 sequence (DNA): TGTGCCATCAGTGGAGGGGGCTACGAGCAGTACTTC.

The CDR3 is CASSTGQGGSDTQYF. CDR3 DNA: TGTGCCAGCAGTACCGGACAGGGTGGGAGCGATACGCAGTATTTT. The J gene is TRBJ2-3, the V gene TRBV27, with 8 bases identical to TRBD1. J gave up 6 bases and V 5 bases, and 10 bases lay outside the gene matches. In germline, CDR1 is MNHEY, CDR2 SMNVEV (reference sequence). The CDR3 covers 15 residues.